The rows below give T cell receptor beta chains drawn from one sample of a study of blood T cell repertoires in COVID-19. Generated by immunoSEQ multiplex PCR, the TCRdb table keeps only in-frame clones and is missing some. The sample lists around 150,000 clones, about 85% occurring once. The source material was peripheral blood. The receptors originated from a man in his forties with acute or convalescent COVID-19. Both conserved end residues are part of each CDR3. D genes are given only for firm matches. Size is omitted from some rows. Given values are once, few, many or a class for expanded clones.

clone_size	cdr3_length	v_call	d_call	j_call	cdr3_nt	cdr3_aa
once	13	TRBV6-5	NA	TRBJ2-3	TGTGCCAGCAGTTACCTAGAGGGAGATACGCAGTATTTT	CASSYLEGDTQYF
NA	15	TRBV5-6	NA	TRBJ2-5	TGTGCCAGCAGCTTGGTAATTGACAGCCAAGAGACCCAGTACTTC	CASSLVIDSQETQYF
NA	15	TRBV5-5	TRBD2	TRBJ2-7	TGTGCCAGCAGTAAAAAGCGGGGGGACACCTACGAGCAGTACTTC	CASSKKRGDTYEQYF
NA	14	TRBV21-1	NA	TRBJ1-1	TGTGCCAGCAGGAGGAGCATCCTAAACACTGAAGCTTTCTTT	CASRRSILNTEAFF
NA	13	TRBV24-1	TRBD1	TRBJ1-2	TGTGCCACCAGCCCGGACAGGTTCGATGGCTACACCTTC	CATSPDRFDGYTF
NA	14	TRBV5-1	NA	TRBJ2-5	TGCGCCAGCAGCTTGGTGGCGGGGTTAGAGACCCAGTACTTC	CASSLVAGLETQYF
NA	12	TRBV3-1/TRBV3-2	NA	TRBJ1-2	TGTGCCAGCAGCTTCCCCCCGAGCGGCTACACCTTC	CASSFPPSGYTF
NA	15	TRBV28	NA	TRBJ1-3	TGTGCCAGCAGTTTCCGTATCCGCTCTGGAAACACCATATATTTT	CASSFRIRSGNTIYF
NA	15	TRBV18	NA	TRBJ1-1	TGTGCCAGCTCAACGGCCCCAGGGCTCCACACTGAAGCTTTCTTT	CASSTAPGLHTEAFF
few	14	TRBV29-1	NA	TRBJ1-2	TGCAGCGTTGAAGGCAGGTCAGAGGGAATTGAGAACACCTTC	CSVEGRSEGIENTF
NA	14	TRBV10-2	TRBD1	TRBJ1-2	TGCGCCAGCATTGAGACAGGGAGTAACTATGGCTACACCTTC	CASIETGSNYGYTF
NA	15	TRBV4-1	NA	TRBJ2-7	TGCGCCAGCAGCCTTCTTGTTTCCACCTCGGGGGAGCAGTACTTC	CASSLLVSTSGEQYF
once	15	TRBV4-1	TRBD1	TRBJ2-7	TGCGCCAGCAGCCAAGTCGGACAGGTCGGCTACGAGCAGTACTTC	CASSQVGQVGYEQYF
NA	16	TRBV6-5	NA	TRBJ1-6	TGTGCCAGCAGTTACGGGGCAAGCTCCTATAATTCACCCCTCCACTTT	CASSYGASSYNSPLHF
NA	12	TRBV11-1	NA	TRBJ2-2	TGTGCCAGCAGCTTAAGTGGGCCGGAGCTGTTTTTT	CASSLSGPELFF
NA	14	TRBV27	NA	TRBJ1-2	TGTGCCAGCAGTTCCCCATCGGGAGGTGGAGGCTACACCTTC	CASSSPSGGGGYTF
NA	14	TRBV6-5	NA	TRBJ1-2	TGTGCCAGCAGTCCGGGGGGAGGGGCGGATGGCTACACCTTC	CASSPGGGADGYTF
few	12	TRBV30	NA	TRBJ1-2	TGTGCCTGGAGTGGATTAGGAGGCGGCTACACCTTC	CAWSGLGGGYTF
NA	15	TRBV5-1	TRBD2	TRBJ2-5	TGCGCCAGCAGCTTGATGCTAGCGGGGGGGACAGCCCAGTACTTC	CASSLMLAGGTAQYF